The 10 T cell receptor beta chains presented below share a single source sample, sequenced in a study of T-cell memory formation after mild COVID-19 (dated by TCRdb to about 2021). Library preparation used 5' RACE. TCRdb lists the instrument as Illumina NovaSeq 6000. The raw public data were reprocessed by TCRdb itself: fastp quality trimming at Q25, MiXCR clonotype calling, in-frame beta chains only. Rows merge per CDR3 protein into single entries with the most common DNA and genes. For this sample the table gives about 250,000 distinct CDR3 sequences, of which 15% were detected only once. Together, the top ten hold 2.1% of the sample. Sequencing was carried out using PBMCs or a T cell subset sorted from them (not recorded which). The receptors were sampled from an adult woman who had mild COVID-19 (a few samples of this study predate the infection). The sample titles of this study are shuffled in the database, so cell type and time point are left out; the donor was told from shared clones.

This chain links TRBV19 with TRBJ2-1; TRBD1 agrees at 12 bases. J was trimmed by 7 bases and V by 4 bases; bases with no gene match: 5. The CDR3 is 15 amino acids. Germline values: CDR1 LNHDA, CDR2 SQIVND (reference sequence). In nucleotides, the CDR3 is TGTGCCAGTAGTAGAGGGACAGGGGGCCGGAATGAGCAGTTCTTC. Amino acids: CASSRGTGGRNEQFF.

The V gene is TRBV20-1, the J gene TRBJ2-3, with D possibly TRBD2 on 5 matching bases. CDR1 is DFQATT, CDR2 SNEGSKA, per germline (reference sequence). V lost 2 bases to trimming and J lost 3 bases, with 15 bases between them. There are 15 residues in the CDR3. CDR3 residues: CSARTISGTTDTQYF. Written as DNA, the CDR3 is TGCAGTGCTAGAACCATCAGCGGAACTACAGATACGCAGTATTTT.

The chain is built from TRBV15 and TRBJ2-7; tentatively, D is TRBD1 (6 bases). With 5 bases removed from V and 1 base from J, the gap between germline ends came to 9 bases. There are 13 residues in the CDR3. Germline CDR1 and CDR2: LNHNV and YYDKDF (reference sequence). The CDR3 loop is CATSAGESYEQYF. The DNA for the CDR3 is TGTGCCACCAGCGCAGGGGAGTCCTACGAGCAGTACTTC.

Ten or more counts support this clonotype. Compared with germline, one end of the junction differs, possibly owing to a read error. The chain links TRBV5-1 to TRBJ1-1, with D possibly matching TRBD1 (5 bases). Germline V lookup: CDR1 SGHRS, CDR2 YFSETQ. This CDR3 has 14 amino acids. The CDR3 nucleotides read TGTGCCAGCAGCTTGGGGCAGATGAACACTGAAGCTTTCTTT. Protein sequence: CASSLGQMNTEAFF.

V is TRBV6-2 or TRBV6-3 and J is TRBJ1-2; a weak D match, TRBD1 (5 bases). Germline V CDR1 and CDR2: MNHEY, SVGEGT. CDR3 size: 13 residues. V was trimmed by 5 bases and J by 3 bases, leaving 10 bases between them. As DNA, the CDR3 is TGTGCCAGCAGTGAAGACAGTGACTATGGCTACACCTTC. This gives the protein CASSEDSDYGYTF.

This clonotype came up a few times. The chain employs TRBV12-3 or TRBV12-4 and TRBJ2-7, with 8 bases that match TRBD2. After removal of 4 bases from V and 0 bases from J, the junction contained 2 bases not matched to a gene. CDR3 length: 14 residues. CDR3 sequence (DNA): TGTGCCAGCAGTTGGGGGACTAGCTCCTACGAGCAGTACTTC. This translates into CASSWGTSSYEQYF.

Here the CDR3 reads CASSLELNEQYF. The CDR3 region has the DNA TGCGCCAGCAGCTTAGAACTGAACGAGCAGTACTTC. This chain uses TRBV5-1 with TRBJ2-7; D is undetermined. The germline gives CDR1 SGHRS, CDR2 YFSETQ. The CDR3 consists of 12 residues. V was clipped by 2 bases and J by 5 bases, with 8 bases between them.

This clonotype turned up a few times. The J gene is TRBJ2-3, the V gene TRBV18; the D gene is possibly TRBD1 (6 bases). CDR3 length: 17 amino acids. Germline assignment: CDR1 KGHSH and CDR2 LQKENI. V was clipped by 1 base and J by 0 bases, with 14 bases between them. The CDR3 nucleotides read TGTGCCAGCTCACCACTACCTGGGACACTTAGCACAGATACGCAGTATTTT. Translating it yields CASSPLPGTLSTDTQYF.

The chain carries TRBV4-3 and TRBJ2-3; 8 bases are shared with TRBD2. From germline, CDR1 is LGHNA and CDR2 YSLEER. This CDR3 spans 15 amino acids. With 6 bases clipped from V and 4 bases from J, the junction kept 9 bases outside the gene matches. CDR3 residues: CASRHQASGPDTQYF. The CDR3 DNA reads TGCGCCAGCAGACACCAGGCTAGCGGGCCAGATACGCAGTATTTT.

This clonotype was seen many times. The chain carries TRBV6-5 and TRBJ1-2; 9 nucleotides agree with TRBD1. CDR1 and CDR2 (germline): MNHEY, SVGAGI. The CDR3 totals 15 residues. The ends lost 5 bases at V and 7 bases at J; junction bases unmatched: 11. In nucleotides, the CDR3 is TGTGCCAGCAGTCGGGGGACAGGGAAAAGTCCTGGCTACACCTTC. It specifies CASSRGTGKSPGYTF.